These 23 T cell receptor beta chains originate from one sample sequenced in a study of blood T cell repertoires in COVID-19. The repertoire was sequenced with immunoSEQ multiplex PCR; TCRdb's copy has only in-frame clones and lacks some. The table has hundreds of thousands of clones, 80% to 90% seen once. What was sequenced was PBMCs or T cells enriched from blood (not recorded which). The source is a man aged 18 to 29 who had recovered from COVID-19.

V gene TRBV10-3 combines with J gene TRBJ1-1; TRBD1 matches at 7 bases. From germline, CDR1 is ENHRY and CDR2 SYGVKD. V lost 3 bases and J lost 2; bases outside the gene matches: 12. The CDR3 spans 17 residues. This CDR3 reads CAISEGGRGNSNTEAFF. CDR3 sequence (DNA): TGTGCCATCAGTGAAGGGGGCCGTGGGAACTCTAACACTGAAGCTTTCTTT.

This clone has a handful of counts. V is TRBV29-1 and J is TRBJ2-5; 8 bases are a match to TRBD2. The CDR3 is 12 amino acids. The trim removed 7 bases at V and 5 bases at J, leaving 6 bases unmatched. Germline lookup yields CDR1 SQVTM and CDR2 ANQGSEA. CDR3 DNA: TGCAGCGCCACGCGGGGGGTCGAGACCCAGTACTTC. The encoded protein is CSATRGVETQYF.

This chain uses TRBV27 with TRBJ1-5, with unresolved D. V lost 2 bases and J lost 4, with 6 bases in between. The germline V gene encodes CDR1 MNHEY and CDR2 SMNVEV (reference sequence). CDR3 length: 13 residues. The CDR3 coding sequence is TGTGCCAGCAGTTTAGGGCGTAATCAGCCCCAGCATTTT. It is translated as CASSLGRNQPQHF.

The V and J genes are TRBV18 and TRBJ1-1; D gene ambiguous. The V and J ends lost 2 bases and 4 bases respectively, with 8 bases between them. Per germline, CDR1 KGHSH and CDR2 LQKENI. This CDR3 comprises 13 residues. The DNA for the CDR3 is TGTGCCAGCTCACCAGCGTCGGGCACTGAAGCTTTCTTT. Its translation: CASSPASGTEAFF.

The chain links TRBV27 to TRBJ2-7, with D possibly TRBD1 on 6 matching bases. Trimming took 3 bases from V and 5 from J, leaving 14 bases between them. This CDR3 has 14 amino acids. The germline gives CDR1 MNHEY, CDR2 SMNVEV (reference sequence). The CDR3 here is CASSLFRTVHEQYF. The DNA for the CDR3 is TGTGCCAGCAGTTTGTTCAGGACAGTCCACGAGCAGTACTTC.

This rearrangement joins TRBV28 to TRBJ2-4, with a weak D call TRBD2 (7 bases). The germline V and J ends were trimmed by 4 bases and 5 bases, with 12 bases remaining between them. Germline lookup yields CDR1 MDHEN and CDR2 SYDVKM. The CDR3 is 14 residues long. The CDR3, as DNA: TGTGCCAGCAGTTACGGGGGGCCCCAAAACATTCAGTACTTC. Translating gives CASSYGGPQNIQYF.

Many counts were recorded for this clone. The rearrangement uses TRBV9 and TRBJ1-1; D call uncertain. CDR3 length: 14 amino acids. Trimming took 4 bases from V and 1 from J, leaving 11 bases between them. Germline V gene lookup returns CDR1 SGDLS and CDR2 YYNGEE. The CDR3 DNA reads as TGTGCCAGCAGCCCGACGACACCGAACACTGAAGCTTTCTTT. Translating it yields CASSPTTPNTEAFF.

The J gene is TRBJ1-4, the V gene TRBV9; 9 nucleotides line up with TRBD1. From germline, CDR1 is SGDLS and CDR2 YYNGEE. Losses at the gene ends were 4 bases for V and 7 bases for J; bases not matched to a gene: 8. The CDR3 length is 15 residues. The CDR3 DNA is TGTGCCAGCAGCAAGGGACAGGGTAGAACTGAAAAACTGTTTTTT. Protein: CASSKGQGRTEKLFF.

The chain couples TRBV27 to TRBJ2-3; 9 nucleotides match TRBD2. The CDR3 covers 15 residues. Losses at the gene ends were 4 bases for V and 2 bases for J; bases not matched to a gene: 4. Germline V lookup: CDR1 MNHEY, CDR2 SMNVEV (reference sequence). DNA of the CDR3: TGTGCCAGCAGTTATCTAGCGGGAAACACAGATACGCAGTATTTT. Its translation: CASSYLAGNTDTQYF.

The genes are TRBV5-6 and TRBJ2-7, with unresolved D. The CDR3 sequence is 11 residues long. The V end was cut by 0 bases, the J end by 7 bases, with 5 bases between. CDR1 and CDR2 (germline): SGHDT, YYEEEE. Here the CDR3 DNA reads TGTGCCAGCAGCTTGGGTCTAGAGCAGTACTTC. This translates into CASSLGLEQYF.

The CDR3 is CASSFGDTEAFF. CDR3 DNA sequence: TGTGCCAGCAGTTTCGGGGACACTGAAGCTTTCTTT. The chain combines TRBV7-2 with TRBJ1-1, with D hard to call. Germline V gene sequence: CDR1 SGHTA, CDR2 FQGNSA. This CDR3 has 12 amino acids. V gave up 6 bases and J gave up 3 bases, with 8 bases separating them.

This rearrangement joins TRBV7-9 to TRBJ1-2, with 8 bases identical to TRBD1. Germline V CDR1 and CDR2: SEHNR, FQNEAQ (reference sequence). The V gene end was trimmed by 4 bases and the J gene end by 5 bases; junction bases not matched to a gene: 12. This CDR3 contains 16 residues. CDR3 loop: CASSSAEDRELYGYTF. The CDR3 DNA sequence: TGTGCCAGCAGCTCAGCTGAGGACAGGGAGTTGTATGGCTACACCTTC.

The chain uses TRBV18 and TRBJ2-7; 8 bases align to TRBD1. Looked up from germline, CDR1 is KGHSH and CDR2 is LQKENI. The V gene end was trimmed by 5 bases and the J gene end by 4 bases; junction bases not matched to a gene: 13. The length of the CDR3 is 16 residues. The DNA for the CDR3 is TGTGCCAGCTCAACAACCTCCGGACAGGGAAGGTACGAGCAGTACTTC. As protein: CASSTTSGQGRYEQYF.

The chain links TRBV21-1 to TRBJ2-5; no DNA check was done on the table's D call, TRBD1. TRBV21-1 is noted as a pseudogene. The CDR3 is 15 amino acids. The CDR3 sequence is CASSKNVRGQETQYF. CDR3 sequence (DNA): TGTGCCAGCAGCAAAAACGTAAGGGGGCAAGAGACCCAGTACTTC.

The chain links TRBV6-1 to TRBJ1-5; D perhaps matches TRBD1 (6 bases). This CDR3 spans 15 amino acids. The V end was cut by 3 bases, the J end by 6 bases, with 15 bases between. Germline-derived CDR1 and CDR2 are MNHNS and SASEGT. The CDR3 loop is CASSDQTGLGQPQHF. CDR3 DNA: TGTGCCAGCAGTGACCAAACAGGGTTGGGTCAGCCCCAGCATTTT.

As concerns this clone: The junction differs from germline at one of its ends, possibly a read error. The rearrangement uses TRBV9 and TRBJ1-2; possibly TRBD1 for D (6 bases). The germline gives CDR1 SGDLS, CDR2 YYNGEE. The CDR3 contains 15 residues. CDR3 in amino acids: CASTVTLGGASGYTF. CDR3 DNA: TGTGCCAGCACCGTAACCCTCGGGGGGGCTTCGGGCTACACCTTC. Based on the CDR3 plus reference TRBV9 and TRBJ1-2, the full variable domain is DSGVTQTPKHLITATGQRVTLRCSPRSGDLSVYWYQQSLDQGLQFLIQYYNGEERAKGNILERFSAQQFPDLHSELNLSSLELGDSALYFCASTVTLGGASGYTFGSGTRLTVV.

This clone occurred once. The V call is TRBV4-1, the J call TRBJ1-2, with D perhaps matching TRBD1 (6 bases). Deletions cut 4 bases from V and 12 bases from J, with 24 bases between. Per germline, CDR1 MGHRA and CDR2 YSYEKL. The CDR3 totals 15 residues. The DNA of the CDR3 is TGCGCCAGCAGCCCCAGGGGCTATCTAACTATGGCTAACACCTTC. Residues: CASSPRGYLTMANTF.

The chain combines TRBV6-2 or TRBV6-3 with TRBJ2-1; TRBD2 might be the D (6 bases). The CDR3 loop spans 20 amino acids. Germline values: CDR1 MNHEY, CDR2 SVGEGT. Trimming took off 3 bases at V and 4 bases at J, with 28 bases between the two ends. DNA of the CDR3: TGTGCCAGCAGTTATGTTTCGGGAGTTCATACCGAGGGCTATTACAATGAGCAGTTCTTC. It codes for CASSYVSGVHTEGYYNEQFF.

CDR3: CAWSVRVTVNEKLFF. The DNA of the CDR3 is TGTGCCTGGAGTGTACGCGTAACAGTAAATGAAAAACTGTTTTTT. The gene calls are TRBV30 and TRBJ1-4; D remains ambiguous. V lost 0 bases to trimming and J lost 5 bases, with 13 bases between them. Germline V lookup: CDR1 GTSNPN, CDR2 SVGIG (reference sequence). This CDR3 contains 15 residues.

This sequence joins TRBV7-9 and TRBJ1-4; a possible D gene is TRBD1 (6 bases). V was pared by 1 base and J by 0 bases, with 9 bases between. CDR1 and CDR2 (germline): SEHNR, FQNEAQ (reference sequence). The CDR3 runs 16 residues. As DNA, the CDR3 is TGTGCCAGCAGCTTAGAAGGGACAACAACTAATGAAAAACTGTTTTTT. This gives the protein CASSLEGTTTNEKLFF.

The V call is TRBV3-1 (or the pseudogene TRBV3-2), the J call TRBJ2-7, with TRBD2 matching 13 bases. The germline V gene encodes CDR1 LGHDT and CDR2 YNNKEL (reference sequence). This CDR3 is built from 16 residues. Trimming removed 3 bases from V and 1 base from J; junction bases left unmatched: 3. The CDR3 here is CASSQPGLAGSYEQYF. The CDR3 DNA sequence: TGTGCCAGCAGCCAGCCGGGACTAGCGGGATCCTACGAGCAGTACTTC.

The chain recombines TRBV3-1 (or the pseudogene TRBV3-2) with TRBJ2-7, with D possibly being TRBD2 (5 bases). Germline V gene data show CDR1 as LGHDT and CDR2 as YNNKEL (reference sequence). The V gene lost 4 bases and the J gene lost 3 bases, with 10 bases spanning the gap. The length of the CDR3 is 13 residues. CDR3 sequence: CASSPGVVYEQYF. DNA of the CDR3: TGTGCCAGCAGCCCCGGGGTTGTCTACGAGCAGTACTTC.

The rearrangement uses TRBV28 and TRBJ1-2; the D is unclear. Deletions cut 7 bases from V and 4 bases from J, with 10 bases between. CDR1 and CDR2 (germline): MDHEN, SYDVKM. The CDR3 loop spans 12 amino acids. The CDR3 loop reads CASNAGSYGYTF. CDR3 nucleotide sequence: TGTGCCAGCAATGCAGGAAGCTATGGCTACACCTTC.